A single sample is the source of the 26 T cell receptor beta chains below, sequenced in a study of T cells in Graves' hyperthyroidism and ophthalmopathy. Template material for amplifying TCR beta CDR3 regions consisted of RNA transcripts. The HTBI set primed first-round TCR CDR3 RT-PCR. Each CDR3 protein gets one entry after TCRdb re-called the multiplex PCR reads with MiXCR. Here the sample spans hundreds of thousands of distinct CDR3 sequences, less than 20% being singletons. The sample was blood. The receptors stem from a man in his forties with Graves' ophthalmopathy.

Ten or more counts support this clonotype. J is TRBJ2-3 and V is TRBV20-1; 12 nucleotides agree with TRBD2. The CDR3 has 17 amino acids. The junction had 7 bases not matched to a gene; V was cut back by 1 base and J by 2 bases. Germline V gene data show CDR1 as DFQATT and CDR2 as SNEGSKA (reference sequence). The CDR3 DNA is TGCAGTGCTAGAGGGACACTAGCGGGGGGACTCACAGATACGCAGTATTTT. Protein product: CSARGTLAGGLTDTQYF.

This clonotype was seen repeatedly, ten times or more. The rearrangement uses TRBV5-1 and TRBJ1-1; D not resolved. The CDR3 runs to 15 residues. Per the germline V gene, CDR1 is SGHRS and CDR2 is YFSETQ. V shed 4 bases and J shed 0 bases, with 13 bases lying between them. The CDR3 region is CASSPQPGLNTEAFF. The CDR3 DNA is TGCGCCAGCAGCCCACAGCCGGGGTTGAACACTGAAGCTTTCTTT.

This clonotype has just a few counts. The V gene is TRBV6-1, the J gene TRBJ1-1, with TRBD1 matching over 11 bases. The CDR3 is 16 amino acids. Germline CDR1 reads MNHNS; CDR2 reads SASEGT. J gave up 3 bases and V 10 bases, and 13 bases lay outside the gene matches. CDR3: CAILLAGQGAYTEAFF. CDR3 DNA sequence: TGTGCCATTCTGTTGGCAGGACAGGGGGCGTACACTGAAGCTTTCTTT.

The J gene is TRBJ1-2, the V gene TRBV29-1; D perhaps matches TRBD1 (6 bases). Between the trimmed V and J ends, which lost 7 bases and 6 bases, there was a span of 21 bases. This CDR3 region has 14 residues. Germline CDR1 SQVTM, CDR2 ANQGSEA. The CDR3 sequence is CSGVPGTTGDGYTF. For the CDR3, the DNA is TGCAGCGGCGTACCCGGGACAACCGGCGATGGCTACACCTTC. Full variable domain (outside the CDR3, taken from reference TRBV29-1 and TRBJ1-2): SAVISQKPSRDICQRGTSLTIQCQVDSQVTMMFWYRQQPGQSLTLIATANQGSEATYESGFVIDKFPISRPNLTFSTLTVSNMSPEDSSIYLCSGVPGTTGDGYTFGSGTRLTVV.

V is TRBV9 and J is TRBJ1-1; D is undetermined. The V end lost 2 bases, the J end lost 0 bases, and 11 bases lay between the germline ends. The CDR3 loop spans 15 amino acids. Germline V gives CDR1 SGDLS, CDR2 YYNGEE. The CDR3 bases are TGTGCCAGCAGCGTTTTATCCTCATTGAACACTGAAGCTTTCTTT. It is translated as CASSVLSSLNTEAFF.

This chain links TRBV11-2 with TRBJ2-5; D possibly corresponds to TRBD2 (5 bases). CDR3 length: 15 residues. Trimming removed 3 bases at V and 2 bases at J, with 13 bases between. Germline CDR1 and CDR2: SGHAT and FQNNGV. The CDR3 protein is CASSLDLEVQETQYF. The CDR3, as DNA: TGTGCCAGCAGCTTGGATTTGGAGGTACAAGAGACCCAGTACTTC.

The V and J genes are TRBV7-8 and TRBJ2-7; 9 bases fit TRBD2. Trimming cost V 4 bases and J 2 bases; bases outside gene matches: 21. The CDR3 contains 20 residues. The germline V gene has CDR1 SGHVS and CDR2 FQNEAQ. CDR3 DNA sequence: TGTGCCAGCAGCTCCGAGGGGGTAGCGGGAGTGGTCCGAGGACCCTACGAGCAGTACTTC. Translated: CASSSEGVAGVVRGPYEQYF. The full variable domain, in which reference TRBV7-8 and TRBJ2-7 provide the parts outside the CDR3, is GAGVSQSPRYKVAKRGQDVALRCDPISGHVSLFWYQQALGQGPEFLTYFQNEAQLDKSGLPSDRFFAERPEGSVSTLKIQRTQQEDSAVYLCASSSEGVAGVVRGPYEQYFGPGTRLTVT.

The chain links TRBV20-1 to TRBJ2-1, with a possible D match to TRBD2 (6 bases). The germline gives CDR1 DFQATT, CDR2 SNEGSKA (reference sequence). V gave up 6 bases and J gave up 6 bases, with 24 bases separating them. The CDR3 is made up of 16 amino acids. CDR3 amino acids: CSAPPGTFSGGNEQFF. The CDR3 bases are TGCAGTGCCCCCCCTGGGACTTTCTCCGGGGGCAATGAGCAGTTCTTC.

CDR3 nucleotides: TGTGCCAGCAGCGTACAGGGGATCGGAAACACCATATATTTT. It is translated as CASSVQGIGNTIYF. The V call is TRBV6-1, the J call TRBJ1-3; 7 nucleotides agree with TRBD1. Germline values: CDR1 MNHNS, CDR2 SASEGT. The V segment lost 6 bases and the J segment 4 bases; nucleotides outside the gene matches: 6. This CDR3 is 14 amino acids long.

V gene TRBV20-1 combines with J gene TRBJ2-7; 12 bases line up with TRBD2. From germline, CDR1 is DFQATT and CDR2 SNEGSKA (reference sequence). The CDR3 extends over 16 amino acids. Trimming cost V 2 bases and J 5 bases; bases outside gene matches: 10. This CDR3 reads CSARSGTSGPANEQYF. Here the CDR3 DNA reads TGCAGTGCTAGATCCGGGACTAGCGGGCCCGCCAACGAGCAGTACTTC.

This clonotype has a handful of counts. This chain uses TRBV7-9 with TRBJ2-7; 7 bases fit TRBD1. J gave up 6 bases and V 5 bases, and 19 bases lay outside the gene matches. Germline V gene lookup returns CDR1 SEHNR and CDR2 FQNEAQ (reference sequence). There are 17 residues in the CDR3. The DNA of the CDR3 is TGTGCCAGCAGCGCACGGCAGGGGGACCCTAGGTTCTCCGAGCAGTACTTC. Its protein product is CASSARQGDPRFSEQYF.

This clonotype was detected many times. The chain carries TRBV28 and TRBJ2-4; D possibly corresponds to TRBD1 (6 bases). Trimming left V 3 bases short and J 0 bases short, with 9 bases between. The CDR3 contains 15 residues. The germline CDR1 and CDR2 sequences are MDHEN and SYDVKM. The CDR3 region is CASSFGQLAKNIQYF. DNA of the CDR3: TGTGCCAGCAGTTTTGGACAGCTAGCCAAAAACATTCAGTACTTC.

This rearrangement joins TRBV29-1 to TRBJ1-2; no definite D call. The V end was cut by 2 bases, the J end by 6 bases, with 1 base between. The CDR3 has 9 amino acids. Germline assignment: CDR1 SQVTM and CDR2 ANQGSEA. The CDR3 sequence is CSVEHGYTF. The CDR3 nucleotides are TGCAGCGTTGAACATGGCTACACCTTC.

This clonotype came up a few times. The chain uses TRBV18 and TRBJ1-6; a weak D match, TRBD1 (6 bases). Germline V gives CDR1 KGHSH, CDR2 LQKENI. The CDR3 runs 14 residues. Trimming pared 6 bases from V and 8 bases from J, leaving 14 bases between. The CDR3 DNA is TGTGCCAGCTCCCTGACAGGTCTTTATTCACCCCTCCACTTT. This gives the protein CASSLTGLYSPLHF.

V and J are TRBV12-3 or TRBV12-4 and TRBJ1-1; D not resolved. Trimming took off 5 bases at V and 2 bases at J, with 6 bases between the two ends. The CDR3 contains 12 residues. CDR3 in amino acids: CASSIRNTEAFF. CDR3 DNA sequence: TGTGCCAGCAGTATCAGAAACACTGAAGCTTTCTTT.

This clonotype was recorded at least ten times. The CDR3 here is CASSPIYRNANTEAFF. The DNA for the CDR3 is TGTGCCAGCAGTCCCATCTACCGCAATGCGAACACTGAAGCTTTCTTT. V and J are TRBV27 and TRBJ1-1; D is unresolved. CDR1 and CDR2 (germline): MNHEY, SMNVEV (reference sequence). Trimming left V 5 bases short and J 1 base short, with 17 bases between. This CDR3 contains 16 residues.

Concerning this clonotype: Given the absence of the conserved phenylalanine or tryptophan at the CDR3 end, a read error is likely. This chain links TRBV7-2 with TRBJ2-7; D assignment may be TRBD1 or TRBD2 (5 bases each). This CDR3 comprises 14 residues. Germline V CDR1 and CDR2: SGHTA, FQGNSA. V was clipped by 5 bases and J by 7 bases, with 18 bases between them. This CDR3 is CASSPGTVPGEQYS. The CDR3 nucleotides read TGTGCCAGCAGCCCAGGGACGGTTCCTGGGGAGCAGTACTCC.

V gene TRBV6-4 combines with J gene TRBJ2-3; 10 positions agree with TRBD2. In germline, CDR1 is MRHNA, CDR2 SNTAGT. With 2 bases clipped from V and 4 bases from J, the junction kept 3 bases outside the gene matches. The CDR3 is made up of 15 amino acids. The CDR3 DNA reads TGTGCCAGCAGTGACACCGGGACTAGCGCAGATACGCAGTATTTT. Its protein product is CASSDTGTSADTQYF.

The rearrangement uses TRBV19 and TRBJ2-5; D remains unclear. This CDR3 is 14 amino acids long. The germline gives CDR1 LNHDA, CDR2 SQIVND (reference sequence). Trimming shortened V by 3 bases and J by 3 bases, and 11 bases separated the two germline ends. CDR3 DNA: TGTGCCAGTAGTATTGTTGACCGCAAAGAGACCCAGTACTTC. Residues: CASSIVDRKETQYF.

This clonotype was seen many times. The genes are TRBV28 and TRBJ2-7, with 9 bases lining up with TRBD1. The V gene end was trimmed by 4 bases and the J gene end by 7 bases; junction bases not matched to a gene: 8. The CDR3 loop spans 14 amino acids. CDR1 is MDHEN, CDR2 SYDVKM, per germline. In DNA, the CDR3 is TGTGCCAGCAGTTCATTACAGGGGGCGTTGGAGCAGTACTTC. Translating it yields CASSSLQGALEQYF. The whole variable domain, remainder taken from reference TRBV28 and TRBJ2-7, is DVKVTQSSRYLVKRTGEKVFLECVQDMDHENMFWYRQDPGLGLRLIYFSYDVKMKEKGDIPEGYSVSREKKERFSLILESASTNQTSMYLCASSSLQGALEQYFGPGTRLTVT.

The table lists this clonotype with a few counts. The chain recombines TRBV24-1 with TRBJ2-1, with 8 bases lining up with TRBD2. Germline CDR1 and CDR2: KGHDR and SFDVKD. CDR3 length: 19 amino acids. The J segment lost 0 bases and the V segment lost 3 bases, leaving 12 bases of the junction unmatched. CDR3: CATSDPLIRSGSSYNEQFF. The CDR3 region has the DNA TGTGCCACCAGTGATCCGTTGATTCGAAGCGGGAGCTCCTACAATGAGCAGTTCTTC.

The chain's CDR3 is CASRVDLTGELFF. CDR3 DNA sequence: TGTGCCAGCAGGGTAGATCTAACCGGGGAGCTGTTTTTT. The rearrangement uses TRBV27 and TRBJ2-2, with D unclear. Looked up from germline, CDR1 is MNHEY and CDR2 is SMNVEV (reference sequence). V was clipped by 6 bases and J by 5 bases, with 10 bases between them. The CDR3 is 13 residues long.

The rearrangement links TRBV11-2 to TRBJ1-6; 8 bases match TRBD1. CDR1 is SGHAT and CDR2 is FQNNGV in the germline V gene. V lost 11 bases to trimming and J lost 3 bases; unmatched junction nucleotides: 3. This CDR3 spans 13 amino acids. CDR3 coding DNA: TGTGCCGACGGACAGGGCTATAATTCACCCCTCCACTTT. This sequence encodes CADGQGYNSPLHF.

The chain recombines TRBV6-9 with TRBJ2-7, with D possibly matching TRBD2 (5 bases). The V gene's germline CDR1 is MNHGY and CDR2 SVAAGI. The ends were cut back, 0 bases at V and 6 bases at J, with 9 bases in the middle. The CDR3 is 13 amino acids. DNA of the CDR3: TGTGCCAGCAGTTATTCGGGGAGTGGCGAGCAGTACTTC. Translation: CASSYSGSGEQYF.

V is TRBV27 and J is TRBJ2-6, with D perhaps matching TRBD2 (6 bases). V shed 4 bases and J shed 0 bases, with 10 bases lying between them. The CDR3 covers 16 residues. Germline CDR1 and CDR2: MNHEY and SMNVEV (reference sequence). The CDR3 DNA reads as TGTGCCAGCAGTTCGTGGGACTTCTCTGGGGCCAACGTCCTGACTTTC. Translated, it gives CASSSWDFSGANVLTF.

This clonotype was observed at least ten times. The chain joins TRBV11-1 to TRBJ1-1, with a weak D call TRBD1 (5 bases). The germline V and J ends were trimmed by 1 base and 4 bases, with 16 bases remaining between them. Germline loops: CDR1 SGHAT, CDR2 FQDESV (reference sequence). The length of the CDR3 is 16 residues. In nucleotides, the CDR3 is TGTGCCAGCAGCTTAGGGCCAGGGTCGTGGGGCACTGAAGCTTTCTTT. Translated: CASSLGPGSWGTEAFF.